These T cell receptor beta chains were read from a single sample in a study of low-dose radiotherapy and immunotherapy resistance in tumors. TCRdb called the reads again in MiXCR, with one record for every CDR3 protein. The repertoire holds more than 50,000 distinct CDR3 sequences, with 20% to 25% as singletons. The sample here was PBMCs, taken before treatment. Source of these receptors: a male donor with prostate cancer. CDR3s include the opening cysteine and the closing phenylalanine or tryptophan. Each record gives: CDR3 protein, CDR3 DNA, V gene, D gene, clone size, J gene. A D gene is named only where the DNA matches it firmly. The size of a clone is reported for some rows only, either as once, few or many, or as a class for expanded clones.

CASSVAGEADTQYF,TGTGCCAGCAGTGTAGCGGGAGAGGCAGATACGCAGTATTTT,TRBV6-2/TRBV6-3,TRBD2,.,TRBJ2-3
CASSLGGEESPLHF,TGTGCCAGCAGCTTGGGGGGTGAAGAGTCACCCCTCCACTTT,TRBV7-8,.,many,TRBJ1-6
CASSRDGSTDTQYF,TGTGCCAGCAGCCGAGACGGGAGTACAGATACGCAGTATTTT,TRBV14,.,many,TRBJ2-3
CASSQGPGQGNEQFF,TGCGCCAGCAGCCAAGGCCCTGGACAGGGCAATGAGCAGTTCTTC,TRBV4-3,TRBD1,.,TRBJ2-1
CTSSRQGSGNTIYF,TGTACCAGCAGCAGACAGGGCTCTGGAAACACCATATATTTT,TRBV14,TRBD1,.,TRBJ1-3
CASSLQGVQETQYF,TGCGCCAGCAGCCTCCAGGGGGTCCAAGAGACCCAGTACTTC,TRBV4-1,TRBD1,.,TRBJ2-5
CASSETLSRDEQYF,TGTGCCAGCAGTGAAACCCTGTCTAGGGACGAGCAGTACTTC,TRBV2,.,many,TRBJ2-7
CASSLEATWGQREETQYF,TGTGCCAGCAGCTTAGAGGCTACCTGGGGGCAGAGAGAAGAGACCCAGTACTTC,TRBV13,.,many,TRBJ2-5
CASSVDNRMETQYF,TGTGCCAGCAGCGTAGATAACAGGATGGAGACCCAGTACTTC,TRBV9,.,many,TRBJ2-5
CASRTGDNSPLHF,TGCGCCAGCAGGACAGGGGATAATTCACCCCTCCACTTT,TRBV5-1,TRBD1,many,TRBJ1-6
CASSLDRNQPQHF,TGTGCCAGCAGCCTGGACAGAAATCAGCCCCAGCATTTT,TRBV3-1,.,few,TRBJ1-5
CASSPEAGGWSEQYF,TGTGCCAGCAGCCCGGAGGCGGGAGGGTGGTCCGAGCAGTACTTC,TRBV7-2,TRBD2,.,TRBJ2-7
CASSLGGDTEAFF,TGTGCCAGCTCATTGGGCGGTGACACTGAAGCTTTCTTT,TRBV18,.,many,TRBJ1-1
CASSLGTFGDTQYF,TGTGCCAGCAGCTTGGGGACATTCGGAGATACGCAGTATTTT,TRBV12-3/TRBV12-4,.,many,TRBJ2-3
CASKPWPWTYNEQFF,TGCGCCAGCAAGCCCTGGCCTTGGACCTACAATGAGCAGTTCTTC,TRBV5-1,.,.,TRBJ2-1
CASSLFPTGTGGGNEQFF,TGTGCCAGCAGTTTATTCCCCACCGGGACAGGGGGGGGCAATGAGCAGTTCTTC,TRBV28,TRBD1,.,TRBJ2-1
CASSLQVGLETQYF,TGTGCCAGCAGTTTACAGGTGGGATTAGAGACCCAGTACTTC,TRBV28,.,many,TRBJ2-5
CATSVASGLLNEQFF,TGTGCCACCAGTGTTGCTTCTGGCCTCCTTAATGAGCAGTTCTTC,TRBV24-1,.,many,TRBJ2-1
CASSPEGGGPADTQYF,TGCGCCAGCAGCCCGGAGGGGGGAGGGCCCGCAGATACGCAGTATTTT,TRBV5-1,.,many,TRBJ2-3
CASSVGGVYYGYTF,TGTGCCAGCAGCGTAGGTGGCGTTTACTATGGCTACACCTTC,TRBV9,.,many,TRBJ1-2
CSVDIAGVRNEQFF,TGCAGCGTTGATATAGCGGGAGTCCGCAATGAGCAGTTCTTC,TRBV29-1,TRBD2,.,TRBJ2-1
CAISESGGSNQPQHF,TGTGCCATCAGTGAGTCTGGAGGGAGCAATCAGCCCCAGCATTTT,TRBV10-3,.,many,TRBJ1-5
CASSDEREQYF,TGTGCCAGCAGTGATGAGCGCGAGCAGTACTTC,TRBV2,.,many,TRBJ2-7
CASSIVERDRGTEAFF,TGTGCCAGTAGTATAGTAGAACGGGACAGGGGCACTGAAGCTTTCTTT,TRBV19,TRBD1,many,TRBJ1-1
CASSLPPGRQGASEQYF,TGCGCCAGCAGCTTACCACCCGGCCGACAGGGGGCCTCCGAGCAGTACTTC,TRBV5-1,TRBD1,many,TRBJ2-7
CATSSRPLAGIGHEQFF,TGTGCCACCAGCAGCCGACCTCTAGCGGGAATCGGCCATGAGCAGTTCTTC,TRBV15,TRBD2,.,TRBJ2-1
CASSYPSGGGFSYNEQFF,TGTGCCAGCAGTTACCCAAGCGGGGGGGGTTTCTCCTACAATGAGCAGTTCTTC,TRBV6-2/TRBV6-3,TRBD2,many,TRBJ2-1
CASSPGQGAGETQYF,TGTGCCAGCAGCCCAGGGCAGGGGGCGGGTGAGACCCAGTACTTC,TRBV5-4,TRBD1,many,TRBJ2-5
CASTLDIVTDTQYF,TGTGCCAGCACCTTGGACATAGTCACAGATACGCAGTATTTT,TRBV28,.,many,TRBJ2-3
CASSLYKNGQPQHF,TGTGCCAGCAGTTTATATAAGAATGGGCAGCCCCAGCATTTT,TRBV27,.,many,TRBJ1-5
CSASASRGDTQYF,TGCAGTGCTAGCGCCTCCCGCGGAGATACGCAGTATTTT,TRBV20-1,.,.,TRBJ2-3
CASTGHASTDTQYF,TGTGCCAGTACGGGACACGCTAGCACAGATACGCAGTATTTT,TRBV19,.,many,TRBJ2-3
CASNYPGTNYGYTF,TGTGCCAGCAACTACCCGGGGACCAACTATGGCTACACCTTC,TRBV28,.,many,TRBJ1-2
CASSLGTGVYEQFF,TGCGCCAGCAGCTTGGGGACAGGGGTCTATGAGCAGTTCTTC,TRBV5-1,TRBD1,once,TRBJ2-1
CSASSGGPGELFF,TGCAGTGCTAGTTCGGGGGGCCCGGGGGAGCTGTTTTTT,TRBV20-1,.,.,TRBJ2-2
CSARDSRGVEETQYF,TGCAGTGCTAGAGATAGTCGGGGGGTGGAAGAGACCCAGTACTTC,TRBV20-1,TRBD2,many,TRBJ2-5
CASSFWGVLNTEAFF,TGTGCCAGCAGTTTCTGGGGTGTCCTGAACACTGAAGCTTTCTTT,TRBV12-3/TRBV12-4,.,many,TRBJ1-1
CASERGPGQGNIQYF,TGTGCCAGCGAACGTGGACCCGGACAGGGGAACATTCAGTACTTC,TRBV2,TRBD1,.,TRBJ2-4
CASSPARYYTSGRAETQYF,TGTGCCAGCAGCCCCGCCCGTTATTACACTAGCGGGAGGGCAGAGACCCAGTACTTC,TRBV5-8,TRBD2,.,TRBJ2-5
CSVGDTEAFF,TGCAGCGTTGGGGACACTGAAGCTTTCTTT,TRBV29-1,.,many,TRBJ1-1
CSAGLAGRVYNEQFF,TGCAGTGCTGGCTTAGCGGGAAGGGTTTACAATGAGCAGTTCTTC,TRBV20-1,TRBD2,many,TRBJ2-1
CATSRGRGLAGVEQYF,TGTGCCACCAGCAGAGGCAGGGGGCTAGCGGGAGTTGAGCAGTACTTC,TRBV15,TRBD2,many,TRBJ2-7
CASTPRQALRGTGELFF,TGTGCCAGTACCCCCCGTCAGGCCCTCAGAGGCACCGGGGAGCTGTTTTTT,TRBV19,.,.,TRBJ2-2